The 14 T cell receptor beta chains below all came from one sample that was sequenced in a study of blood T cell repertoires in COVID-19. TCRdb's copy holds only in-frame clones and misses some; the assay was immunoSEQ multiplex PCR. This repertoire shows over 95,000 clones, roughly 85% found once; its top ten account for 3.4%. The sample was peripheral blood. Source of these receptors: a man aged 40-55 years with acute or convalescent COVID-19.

DNA of the CDR3: TGTGCCAGCTCACCACCAATCGGTTTCGCCGGGGAGCTGTTTTTT. Amino acid sequence: CASSPPIGFAGELFF. The chain uses TRBV18 and TRBJ2-2; no definite D call. The germline V gene encodes CDR1 KGHSH and CDR2 LQKENI. V was shortened by 0 bases and J by 6 bases, with 11 bases between the two germline ends. The CDR3 spans 15 residues.

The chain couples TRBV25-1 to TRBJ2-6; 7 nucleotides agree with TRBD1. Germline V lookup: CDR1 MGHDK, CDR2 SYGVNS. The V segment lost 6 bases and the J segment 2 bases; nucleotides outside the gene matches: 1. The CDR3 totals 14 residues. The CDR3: CASSQGAGANVLTF. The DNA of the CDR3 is TGTGCCAGCAGCCAGGGGGCTGGGGCCAACGTCCTGACTTTC. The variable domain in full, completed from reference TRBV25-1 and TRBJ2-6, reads EADIYQTPRYLVIGTGKKITLECSQTMGHDKMYWYQQDPGMELHLIHYSYGVNSTEKGDLSSESTVSRIRTEHFPLTLESARPSHTSQYLCASSQGAGANVLTFGAGSRLTVL.

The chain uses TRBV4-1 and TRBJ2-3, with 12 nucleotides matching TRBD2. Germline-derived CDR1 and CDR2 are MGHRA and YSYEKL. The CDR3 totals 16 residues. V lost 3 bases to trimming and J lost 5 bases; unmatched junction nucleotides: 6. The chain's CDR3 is CASSHLAGGLVDTQYF. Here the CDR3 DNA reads TGCGCCAGCAGCCACCTAGCGGGGGGGCTTGTAGATACGCAGTATTTT.

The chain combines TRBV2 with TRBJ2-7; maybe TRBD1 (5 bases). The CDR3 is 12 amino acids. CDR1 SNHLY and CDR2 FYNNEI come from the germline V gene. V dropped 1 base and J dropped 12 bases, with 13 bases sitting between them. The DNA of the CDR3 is TGTGCCAGCAGTGAAGTCTTCAGGGTAGCGTACTTC. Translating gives CASSEVFRVAYF.

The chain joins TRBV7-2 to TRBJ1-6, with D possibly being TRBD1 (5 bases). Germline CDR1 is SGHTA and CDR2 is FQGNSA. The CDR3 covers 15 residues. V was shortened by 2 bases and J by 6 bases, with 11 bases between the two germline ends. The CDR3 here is CASSLRGTANSPLHF. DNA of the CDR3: TGTGCCAGCAGCTTACGCGGGACGGCTAATTCACCCCTCCACTTT.

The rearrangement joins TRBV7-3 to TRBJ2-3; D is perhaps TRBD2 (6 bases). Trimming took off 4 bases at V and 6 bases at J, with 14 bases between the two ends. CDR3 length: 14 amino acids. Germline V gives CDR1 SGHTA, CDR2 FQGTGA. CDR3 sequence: CASSSRAGRDTQYF. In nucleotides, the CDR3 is TGTGCCAGCAGCTCCCGGGCGGGGAGGGATACGCAGTATTTT.

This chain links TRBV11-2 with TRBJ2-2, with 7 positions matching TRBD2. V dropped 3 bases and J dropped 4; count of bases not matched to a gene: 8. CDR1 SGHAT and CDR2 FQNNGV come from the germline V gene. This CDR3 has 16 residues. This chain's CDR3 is CASSLSLAALTGELFF. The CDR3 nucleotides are TGTGCCAGCAGCTTGAGTCTAGCGGCTCTCACCGGGGAGCTGTTTTTT.

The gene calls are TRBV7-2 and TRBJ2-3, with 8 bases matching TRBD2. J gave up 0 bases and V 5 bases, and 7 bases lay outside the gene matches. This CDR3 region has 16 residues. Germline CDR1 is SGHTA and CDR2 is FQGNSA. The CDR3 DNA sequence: TGTGCCAGCAGCCTACGGACTAGCAAAAGCACAGATACGCAGTATTTT. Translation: CASSLRTSKSTDTQYF.

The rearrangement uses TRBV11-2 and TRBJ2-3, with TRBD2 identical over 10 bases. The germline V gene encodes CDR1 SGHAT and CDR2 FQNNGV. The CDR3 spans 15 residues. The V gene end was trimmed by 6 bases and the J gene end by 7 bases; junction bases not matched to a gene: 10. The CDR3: CASRAGTSAGHTQYF. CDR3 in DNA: TGTGCCAGCAGGGCCGGGACTAGCGCGGGACATACGCAGTATTTT. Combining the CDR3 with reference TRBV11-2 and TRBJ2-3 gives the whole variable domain EAGVAQSPRYKIIEKRQSVAFWCNPISGHATLYWYQQILGQGPKLLIQFQNNGVVDDSQLPKDRFSAERLKGVDSTLKIQPAKLEDSAVYLCASRAGTSAGHTQYFGPGTRLTVL.

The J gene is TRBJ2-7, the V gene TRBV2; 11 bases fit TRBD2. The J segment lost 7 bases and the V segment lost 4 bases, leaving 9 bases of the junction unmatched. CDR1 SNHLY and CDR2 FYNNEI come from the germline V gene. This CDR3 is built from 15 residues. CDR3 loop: CASSATSGGTGEQYF. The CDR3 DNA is TGTGCCAGCAGTGCAACTAGCGGGGGTACTGGTGAGCAGTACTTC. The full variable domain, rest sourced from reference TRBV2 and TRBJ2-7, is EPEVTQTPSHQVTQMGQEVILRCVPISNHLYFYWYRQILGQKVEFLVSFYNNEISEKSEIFDDQFSVERPDGSNFTLKIRSTKLEDSAMYFCASSATSGGTGEQYFGPGTRLTVT.

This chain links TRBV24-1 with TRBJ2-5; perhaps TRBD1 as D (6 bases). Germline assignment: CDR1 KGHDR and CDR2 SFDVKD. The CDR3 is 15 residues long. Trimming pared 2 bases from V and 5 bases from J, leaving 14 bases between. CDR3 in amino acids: CATSDSLTGRETQYF. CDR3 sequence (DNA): TGTGCCACCAGTGATTCTTTGACAGGTCGGGAGACCCAGTACTTC.

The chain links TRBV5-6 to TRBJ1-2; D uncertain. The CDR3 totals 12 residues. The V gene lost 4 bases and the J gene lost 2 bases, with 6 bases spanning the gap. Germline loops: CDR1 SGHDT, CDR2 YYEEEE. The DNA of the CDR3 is TGTGCCAGCAGCCTTAGAAACTATGGCTACACCTTC. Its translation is CASSLRNYGYTF. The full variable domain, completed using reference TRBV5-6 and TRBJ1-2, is DAGVTQSPTHLIKTRGQQVTLRCSPKSGHDTVSWYQQALGQGPQFIFQYYEEEERQRGNFPDRFSGHQFPNYSSELNVNALLLGDSALYLCASSLRNYGYTFGSGTRLTVV.

The CDR3 reads CASSLRSSGPYNEQFF. The CDR3 coding sequence is TGTGCCAGCAGCTTACGGTCTAGCGGGCCCTACAATGAGCAGTTCTTC. The V call is TRBV7-9, the J call TRBJ2-1; TRBD2 matches at 8 bases. The length of the CDR3 is 16 residues. V lost 2 bases, J lost 2 bases, and 5 bases stayed unmatched. Looked up from germline, CDR1 is SEHNR and CDR2 is FQNEAQ (reference sequence).

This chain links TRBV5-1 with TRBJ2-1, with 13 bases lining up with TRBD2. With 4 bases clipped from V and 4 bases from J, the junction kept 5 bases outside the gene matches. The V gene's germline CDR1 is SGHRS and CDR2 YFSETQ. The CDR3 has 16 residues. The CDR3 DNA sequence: TGCGCCAGCAGCCCTGGGACTAGCGGGGATTACAATGAGCAGTTCTTC. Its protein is CASSPGTSGDYNEQFF.